This T cell receptor beta chain emerged from a study of T-cell reconstitution after alpha-beta-depleted transplantation in children (dated by TCRdb to 2016 to 2018). Regarding the research as a whole: Using TCR repertoire profiling, the study quantitatively followed how T-cell immune reconstitution unfolded in children after TCRalphabeta/CD19-depleted allogeneic hematopoietic cell transplantation. The investigation overall reported the following: In some patients, high TCRbeta diversity at day 60 was attributed to recipient T cells and intrathymic progenitors that had survived conditioning. The apparently early alphabetaT-cell count recovery about two months after transplant was reportedly dependent on only several hundred rapidly expanded clones derived from non-depleted graft cells. Over subsequent months, a decline in hyperexpanded clone frequencies was noted, and after one year, T-cell counts and TCRbeta diversity were mostly ascribed to newly produced T cells.

The library was prepared using PCR. Sequencing relied on an Illumina HiSeq 2500. Molecular barcoding was employed in the preparation of TCR libraries, with unique molecular identifiers being used to normalize TCRbeta repertoire quantification. Using fastp trimming at Q25 and MiXCR clonotype assembly, TCRdb reanalyzed the public sequencing data and kept in-frame beta chains. Rows are combined by CDR3 protein, so each entry shows the most common genes and DNA. The sample data list 450,000 to 700,000 distinct CDR3 sequences, and roughly 27% of these were observed just once. Jointly, the top ten make up 30% to 45% of the sample. What the treatment or condition label conveys for this sample: allogeneic hematopoietic cell transplantation with graft depleted of TCRalphabeta T cells and CD19 B cells. Transplant recipients were children who received TCRalphabeta/CD19-depleted allogeneic hematopoietic cell grafts.

The CDR3 measures 15 amino acids from cysteine to phenylalanine. CDR3 DNA is the only sequence kept; it has 45 bases, read in frame from the first base. V and J are trimmed by 3 bases and 3 bases, and the gene matches miss 5 bases of the junction. The germline V gene encodes CDR1 SGHRS and CDR2 YFSETQ. This clonotype was seen a few times. The antigen this receptor binds is unknown. Per-nucleotide qualities are absent, and no much larger clonotype sits a single base away. Source: PBMCs, taken before TCRalphabeta/CD19-depleted stem cell transplant. Here the chain combines TRBV5-1 and TRBJ1-1; TRBD1 aligns with 10 central bases. This clonotype was obtained from a boy under three years old with Wiskott-Aldrich syndrome, due to receive a stem cell transplant. The CDR3 is CASSYDRGRDTEAFF. The DNA sequence follows: TGCGCCAGCAGCTACGACAGGGGGCGGGACACTGAAGCTTTCTTT. With all but the CDR3 taken from the reference TRBV5-1 and TRBJ1-1 genes, the full variable domain is: KAGVTQTPRYLIKTRGQQVTLSCSPISGHRSVSWYQQTPGQGLQFLFEYFSETQRNKGNFPGRFSGRQFSNSRSEMNVSTLELGDSALYLCASSYDRGRDTEAFFGQGTRLTVV.